The T cell receptor beta chain under discussion was sequenced for a study of T-cell memory formation after mild COVID-19 (dated by TCRdb to the early 2020s). Concerning the study at large: TCR sequence clusters from the two donors were found to be largely donor specific. In two donors, T-cell clones that expanded and contracted after mild COVID-19 were followed by sequencing TCRalpha and TCRbeta repertoires longitudinally. The cohort was made up of two young adult volunteers, one female and one male, who were previously healthy. General findings and caveats noted by the study authors: SARS-CoV-2 specificity was not confirmed for the second-wave clones peaking on day 37. Only two mild cases were covered in the study, and larger cohorts including severe cases with pre-infection samples were considered necessary. Clones contracting from day 15 to 85 had balanced CD4/CD8 phenotypes, while a second wave expanding from day 15 to 37 was biased towards CD4+. Contracting CD4+ clones appeared mostly in the CM and EM memory subsets, whereas CD8+ clones were enriched in EMRA. Some responding clones were detected in pre-infection memory, suggesting pre-existing cross-reactive memory T cells joined the SARS-CoV-2 response.

These reads were obtained on an Illumina NovaSeq 6000. TCRalpha and TCRbeta cDNA libraries were built by 5'RACE with constant-segment primers, adding sample barcodes and unique molecular identifiers. RNA was extracted from every sample with Trizol reagent. The libraries were amplified in two PCR steps, and the second step added a second sample barcode and Illumina TruSeq adapters. Libraries were sequenced on an Illumina NovaSeq with 2 x 150 bp paired-end reads. Under the source paper's analysis protocol: Demultiplexing of reads and collapsing into UMI-guided consensus sequences were performed with migec v1.2.7. Using mixcr v2.1.11, the UMI consensuses were aligned to TRA and TRB V and J templates and assembled into clonotypes. Clonotypes were classified as expanded or contracted when called significant by both edgeR and NoisET, with noise models trained on biological replicates. edgeR calls used a false discovery rate-adjusted p below 0.01 and a log2 fold-change threshold of 1. As an exploratory analysis of dynamics, max-normalized trajectories of the 1000 most abundant clonotypes were examined with PCA combined with hierarchical clustering. Separately sequenced CD4+ and CD8+ repertoires were used to assign a CD4 or CD8 phenotype to each responding clone. TCRdb took the public reads, trimmed them with fastp at Q25, ran MiXCR for clone calling and kept in-frame beta chains. Rows merge per CDR3 protein into single entries with the most common DNA and genes. TCRdb's processing, not the authors' own work, is the source of the V and J calls. The sample includes about 600,000 distinct CDR3 sequences, with about 20% observed a single time. The ten largest clones take up 7.5% to 9.5% of the sample.

On this clonotype: Its antigen is still unknown. Base-call qualities are not available, and no considerably larger clone is one nucleotide away.

Ficoll-Paque density gradient centrifugation was used to isolate PBMCs. The CDR3, cysteine through phenylalanine, is 14 amino acids long. Of the read, only the CDR3 DNA is kept; its 42 bases are in frame from base 1. Sequences MNHEY (CDR1) and SVGAGI (CDR2) are obtained from the germline V gene. V gives up 8 bases and J gives up 3 bases, and the segment between their germline ends measures 15 bases. In this chain, TRBV6-5 is recombined with TRBJ2-3, and possibly TRBD2, on 8 matching bases. This TCR derives from an adult woman who had mild COVID-19 (a few samples of this study predate the infection). The sample titles of this study are shuffled in the database, so cell type and time point are left out; the donor was told from shared clones. The sequenced sample was PBMCs or a T cell subset sorted from them (not recorded which). The DNA sequence is as follows: TGTGCCAGCCGGGAGGGGGCATCTACAGATACGCAGTATTTT. The resulting protein is CASREGASTDTQYF.